A single sample is the source of the 5 T cell receptor beta chains below, sequenced in a study of T cell responses to AZD1222 COVID-19 vaccine. Using immunoSEQ multiplex PCR, the repertoire was profiled, and TCRdb retains in-frame clones only, with some absent. Of roughly 150,000 clones listed, roughly 92% are singletons. The sample consisted of peripheral blood, taken on day 0 of AZD1222 vaccination. Receptors were obtained from an adult in good health.

The gene calls are TRBV6-2 or TRBV6-3 and TRBJ1-1; D is undetermined. The V gene's germline CDR1 is MNHEY and CDR2 SVGEGT. The CDR3 covers 15 residues. V shed 2 bases and J shed 1 base, with 11 bases lying between them. CDR3 protein: CASSYRQVTNTEAFF. CDR3 bases: TGTGCCAGCAGTTACAGGCAGGTTACGAACACTGAAGCTTTCTTT.

J is TRBJ2-7 and V is TRBV3-1 (or the pseudogene TRBV3-2); D remains ambiguous. CDR1 and CDR2 (germline): LGHDT, YNNKEL (reference sequence). V gave up 6 bases and J gave up 7 bases, with 13 bases separating them. The CDR3 has 12 amino acids. For the CDR3, the DNA is TGTGCCAGCAGTCTGACCCAACGGGAGCAGTACTTC. Protein: CASSLTQREQYF.

The sample holds one count of this clone. This sequence joins TRBV7-2 and TRBJ1-2; no clear D. This CDR3 has 14 residues. In germline, CDR1 is SGHTA, CDR2 FQGNSA. Deletions cut 0 bases from V and 8 bases from J, with 13 bases between. CDR3 in DNA: TGTGCCAGCAGCTTAGCAAGCTTTGGGTGGGGCTACACCTTC. Translated, it gives CASSLASFGWGYTF.

The rearrangement links TRBV7-2 to TRBJ2-7; D remains ambiguous. V lost 2 bases and J 6 bases, leaving 11 bases between the germline ends. This CDR3 is built from 13 residues. The germline gives CDR1 SGHTA, CDR2 FQGNSA. CDR3 protein: CASSLMGYGEQYF. In nucleotides, the CDR3 is TGTGCCAGCAGCTTAATGGGATACGGCGAGCAGTACTTC.

A single count supports this clone. The junction and the germline gene differ at one end; a read error may be behind it. The V and J genes are TRBV5-4 and TRBJ2-3; 15 nucleotides align to TRBD2. Germline V gene data show CDR1 as SGHNT and CDR2 as YYREEE (reference sequence). The CDR3 extends over 17 amino acids. The CDR3 region is CASSLGGLAGGSDTQYF. CDR3 DNA: TGTGCCAGCAGTTTGGGGGGACTAGCGGGAGGTTCAGATACGCAGTATTTT.